This T cell receptor beta chain came from a study of control samples from healthy donors and cancer patients. Profiling relied on immunoSEQ multiplex PCR, and the TCRdb table lists in-frame clones only, not all of them. The sample records 120,000 to 150,000 clones, 94% being singletons. The germline V gene encodes CDR1 LNHDA and CDR2 SQIVND (reference sequence). J was trimmed by 7 bases and V by 0 bases; bases with no gene match: 8. The CDR3 is 15 amino acids. This clonotype was obtained from a man aged 35 to 55 in good health. What was sequenced was blood. The chain links TRBV19 to TRBJ2-7; TRBD2 matches at 8 bases. DNA of the CDR3: TGTGCCAGTAGTATAGACGGGAGGGCCGGCCTGGAGCAGTACTTC. This translates into CASSIDGRAGLEQYF. The full variable domain, completed using reference TRBV19 and TRBJ2-7, is DGGITQSPKYLFRKEGQNVTLSCEQNLNHDAMYWYRQDPGQGLRLIYYSQIVNDFQKGDIAEGYSVSREKKESFPLTVTSAQKNPTAFYLCASSIDGRAGLEQYFGPGTRLTVT.